This T cell receptor beta chain was observed in a study of shared clonotypes between healthy human individuals. Background on the study: The donor pool was made up of two women and a few men aged 18 to 49. Notes on the study in general: Generation probability values for non-shared clonotypes were lower than those for clonotypes shared by all four donors.

Note on this clone: No antigen is known for it.

Profiled with immunoSEQ multiplex PCR; TCRdb holds only in-frame clones, not every one. The sample has fewer than 850,000 clones; 90% are singletons. Germline V gene lookup returns CDR1 SGHDN and CDR2 FVKESK. Trimming cost V 1 base and J 4 bases, with 17 bases left between them. This CDR3 contains 17 residues. Sequencing used memory CD8+ T cells from PBMCs. The subset here: CD45RO+ cells pooled with CCR7-negative TemRA cells. This clonotype was sampled from a man between 18 and 29 years old in good health. Some clones in this sample may be carry-over from other donors' samples. The chain recombines TRBV14 with TRBJ2-1; no clear D gene. The CDR3 DNA reads as TGTGCCAGCAGCCAAGTCCCCGCCCCAGCGTGGTACAATGAGCAGTTCTTC. Its translation: CASSQVPAPAWYNEQFF.